The rows below give T cell receptor beta chains drawn from one sample of a study of T-cell reconstitution after alpha-beta-depleted transplantation in children. From the PCR reads, TCRdb called clonotypes with MiXCR, one entry per CDR3 protein. Found here are some 250,000 distinct CDR3 sequences, more than 10% of them singletons; the top ten hold around 3%. Here the sequenced sample was PBMCs from the stem cell graft donor, taken from the stem cell graft. The source of these receptors is a human donor who donated a stem cell graft to a child with acute lymphoblastic leukemia. The CDR3 runs from the conserved cysteine through the conserved F or W. The D gene is left open where the match is weak. The listing skips clone size in some rows; elsewhere it reads once, few, many or a size class.

v_gene: TRBV7-9
abundance: NA
j_gene: TRBJ2-1
len: 14
d_gene: TRBD2
CDR3nt: TGTGCCAGCAGCATCACTAGCGGGGGCAATGAGCAGTTCTTC
CDR3aa: CASSITSGGNEQFF

v_gene: TRBV7-2
abundance: many
j_gene: TRBJ2-5
len: 13
d_gene: NA
CDR3nt: TGTGCCAGCAGCTTAGAAGGGCTGGAGACCCAGTACTTC
CDR3aa: CASSLEGLETQYF

v_gene: TRBV29-1
abundance: many
j_gene: TRBJ2-2
len: 18
d_gene: NA
CDR3nt: TGCAGCGTTGAAGAGGGGGCGAGGCCCTCAGGGAACACCGGGGAGCTGTTTTTT
CDR3aa: CSVEEGARPSGNTGELFF

v_gene: TRBV12-3/TRBV12-4
abundance: many
j_gene: TRBJ2-7
len: 14
d_gene: NA
CDR3nt: TGTGCCAGCAGCTCCAACAGGCCCCCCTACGAGCAGTACTTC
CDR3aa: CASSSNRPPYEQYF

v_gene: TRBV7-3
abundance: many
j_gene: TRBJ2-7
len: 14
d_gene: TRBD2
CDR3nt: TGTGCCAGCAGCCTGACTAGCGGAGCGTACGAGCAGTACTTC
CDR3aa: CASSLTSGAYEQYF

v_gene: TRBV7-2
abundance: many
j_gene: TRBJ2-3
len: 12
d_gene: NA
CDR3nt: TGTGCCAGCAGCTATCCGGGGTATACGCAGTATTTT
CDR3aa: CASSYPGYTQYF

v_gene: TRBV9
abundance: few
j_gene: TRBJ2-3
len: 15
d_gene: TRBD2
CDR3nt: TGTGCCAGCAGCGTAGGAGGTAGCGGGGGAGATACGCAGTATTTT
CDR3aa: CASSVGGSGGDTQYF

v_gene: TRBV5-1
abundance: NA
j_gene: TRBJ1-1
len: 17
d_gene: NA
CDR3nt: TGCGCCAGCACCCCGAGTGGACTCTGGACAAGGAGGACTGAAGCTTTCTTT
CDR3aa: CASTPSGLWTRRTEAFF

v_gene: TRBV6-2/TRBV6-3
abundance: NA
j_gene: TRBJ2-2
len: 16
d_gene: TRBD1
CDR3nt: TGTGCCAGCATCGGACAGGGGGGTTGGTACACCGGGGAGCTGTTTTTT
CDR3aa: CASIGQGGWYTGELFF

v_gene: TRBV5-1
abundance: many
j_gene: TRBJ2-5
len: 14
d_gene: NA
CDR3nt: TGCGCCAGCAGCTCTCCGGGGTTAACGGAGACCCAGTACTTC
CDR3aa: CASSSPGLTETQYF

v_gene: TRBV12-3/TRBV12-4
abundance: NA
j_gene: TRBJ1-2
len: 16
d_gene: NA
CDR3nt: TGTGCCAGCAGATGGGGGGGGCAGCTTACTAACTATGGCTACACCTTC
CDR3aa: CASRWGGQLTNYGYTF

v_gene: TRBV19
abundance: NA
j_gene: TRBJ1-3
len: 16
d_gene: NA
CDR3nt: TGTGCCAGTAGTACGACTGGACGTAGCAGTGGAAACACCATATATTTT
CDR3aa: CASSTTGRSSGNTIYF

v_gene: TRBV20-1
abundance: few
j_gene: TRBJ2-7
len: 17
d_gene: NA
CDR3nt: TGCAGTGCCCAGAATCGGGGCAGGGGCCAGTTCTCCTACGAGCAGTACTTC
CDR3aa: CSAQNRGRGQFSYEQYF

v_gene: TRBV28
abundance: many
j_gene: TRBJ2-4
len: 13
d_gene: NA
CDR3nt: TGTGCCAGCAGTTTACCAGGGAAAAACATTCAGTACTTC
CDR3aa: CASSLPGKNIQYF

v_gene: TRBV10-3
abundance: many
j_gene: TRBJ2-1
len: 8
d_gene: NA
CDR3nt: TGTGCCATCAAAGAGCAGTTCTTC
CDR3aa: CAIKEQFF

v_gene: TRBV7-9
abundance: many
j_gene: TRBJ1-4
len: 15
d_gene: NA
CDR3nt: TGTGCCAGCACCCAAGGGAACGCCCTGGGGGAAAAACTGTTTTTT
CDR3aa: CASTQGNALGEKLFF

v_gene: TRBV12-3/TRBV12-4
abundance: many
j_gene: TRBJ2-1
len: 15
d_gene: NA
CDR3nt: TGTGCCAGCAGTTTCAGGACATCAGGGACCAATGAGCAGTTCTTC
CDR3aa: CASSFRTSGTNEQFF

v_gene: TRBV6-2/TRBV6-3
abundance: many
j_gene: TRBJ2-7
len: 16
d_gene: NA
CDR3nt: TGTGCCAGCAGTTACGCCTACGGGACGGGGACCTACGAGCAGTACTTC
CDR3aa: CASSYAYGTGTYEQYF

v_gene: TRBV7-2
abundance: many
j_gene: TRBJ1-4
len: 13
d_gene: NA
CDR3nt: TGTGCCAGCAGCCCTGAGTGGCCAGAAAAACTGTTTTTT
CDR3aa: CASSPEWPEKLFF

v_gene: TRBV20-1
abundance: many
j_gene: TRBJ1-2
len: 12
d_gene: TRBD1
CDR3nt: TGCAGTGCAAACGACAGGGCTTATGGCTACACCTTC
CDR3aa: CSANDRAYGYTF

v_gene: TRBV4-2
abundance: NA
j_gene: TRBJ2-1
len: 15
d_gene: TRBD1
CDR3nt: TGTGCCAGCAGCCTCCCGGGACAGGGTCACAATGAGCAGTTCTTC
CDR3aa: CASSLPGQGHNEQFF

v_gene: TRBV6-5
abundance: NA
j_gene: TRBJ1-1
len: 14
d_gene: TRBD1
CDR3nt: TGTGCCAGCAGTTACGGACAGGAGAACACTGAAGCTTTCTTT
CDR3aa: CASSYGQENTEAFF

v_gene: TRBV5-6
abundance: many
j_gene: TRBJ1-5
len: 12
d_gene: NA
CDR3nt: TGTGCCAGCAGCTCTGCCCGGGCCGTGGAGCATTTT
CDR3aa: CASSSARAVEHF

v_gene: TRBV4-1
abundance: many
j_gene: TRBJ2-5
len: 13
d_gene: NA
CDR3nt: TGCGCCAGCAGCCATTTTACAGAAGAGACCCAGTACTTC
CDR3aa: CASSHFTEETQYF

v_gene: TRBV29-1
abundance: many
j_gene: TRBJ2-6
len: 14
d_gene: NA
CDR3nt: TGCAGCGTCAAGAGTGGCTCAGGGGCCAACGTCCTGACTTTC
CDR3aa: CSVKSGSGANVLTF

v_gene: TRBV27
abundance: many
j_gene: TRBJ2-7
len: 13
d_gene: NA
CDR3nt: TGTGCCAGCAGTCTACGGACGAACTACGAGCAGTACTTC
CDR3aa: CASSLRTNYEQYF